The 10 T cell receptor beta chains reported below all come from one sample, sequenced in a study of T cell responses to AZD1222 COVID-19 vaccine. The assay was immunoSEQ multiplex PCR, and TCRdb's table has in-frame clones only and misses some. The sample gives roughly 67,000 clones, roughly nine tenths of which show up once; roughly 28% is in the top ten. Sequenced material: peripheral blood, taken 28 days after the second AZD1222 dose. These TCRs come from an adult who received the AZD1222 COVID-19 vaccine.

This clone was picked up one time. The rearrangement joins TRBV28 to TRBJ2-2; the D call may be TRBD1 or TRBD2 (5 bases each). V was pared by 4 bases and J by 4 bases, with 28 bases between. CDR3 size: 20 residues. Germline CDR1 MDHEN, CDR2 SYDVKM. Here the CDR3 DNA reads TGTGCCAGCAGTTCCACCACCGCCACCTGGGGGACCCTAACCACCGGGGAGCTGTTTTTT. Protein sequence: CASSSTTATWGTLTTGELFF.

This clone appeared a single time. DNA of the CDR3: TGCGCCAGCAGCCAAGACAGGGTGGGGACCGGGGAGCTGTTTTTT. Protein sequence: CASSQDRVGTGELFF. The V and J genes are TRBV4-1 and TRBJ2-2, with D possibly matching TRBD1 (5 bases). The CDR3 has 15 amino acids. Trimming removed 0 bases from V and 5 bases from J, with 10 bases in between. From germline, CDR1 is MGHRA and CDR2 YSYEKL.

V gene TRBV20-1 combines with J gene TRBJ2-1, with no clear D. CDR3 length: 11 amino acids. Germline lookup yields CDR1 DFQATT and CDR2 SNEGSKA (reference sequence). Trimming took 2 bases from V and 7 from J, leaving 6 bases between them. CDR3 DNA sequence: TGCAGTGCTAGAATCCGGAATGAGCAGTTCTTC. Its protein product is CSARIRNEQFF.

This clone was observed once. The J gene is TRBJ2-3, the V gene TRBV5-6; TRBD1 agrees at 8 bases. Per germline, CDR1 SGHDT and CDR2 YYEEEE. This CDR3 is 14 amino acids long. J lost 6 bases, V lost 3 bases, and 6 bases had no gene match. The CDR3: CASSSTGVRDTQYF. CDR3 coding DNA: TGTGCCAGCAGCTCGACAGGGGTGAGGGATACGCAGTATTTT.

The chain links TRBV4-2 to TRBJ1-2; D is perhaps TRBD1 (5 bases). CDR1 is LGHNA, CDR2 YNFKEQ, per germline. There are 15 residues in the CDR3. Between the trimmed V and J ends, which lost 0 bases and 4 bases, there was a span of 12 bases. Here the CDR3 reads CASSQDRGEAYGYTF. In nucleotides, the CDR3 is TGTGCCAGCAGCCAAGATAGGGGTGAAGCCTATGGCTACACCTTC.

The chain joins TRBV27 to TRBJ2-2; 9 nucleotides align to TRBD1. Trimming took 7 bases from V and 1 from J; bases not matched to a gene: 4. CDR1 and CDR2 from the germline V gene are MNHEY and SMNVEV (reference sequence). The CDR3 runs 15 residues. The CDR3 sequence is CASKPGQGNTGELFF. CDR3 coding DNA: TGTGCCAGCAAACCGGGACAGGGGAACACCGGGGAGCTGTTTTTT.

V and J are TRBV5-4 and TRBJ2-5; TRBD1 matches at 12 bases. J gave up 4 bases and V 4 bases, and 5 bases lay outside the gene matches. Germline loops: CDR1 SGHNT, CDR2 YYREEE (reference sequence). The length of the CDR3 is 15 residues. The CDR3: CASSRGQGAGETQYF. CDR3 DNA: TGTGCCAGCAGCCGGGGACAGGGGGCCGGAGAGACCCAGTACTTC.

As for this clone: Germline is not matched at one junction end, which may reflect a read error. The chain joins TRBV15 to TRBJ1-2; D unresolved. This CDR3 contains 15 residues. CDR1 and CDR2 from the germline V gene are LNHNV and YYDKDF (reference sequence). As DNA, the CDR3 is TGTGCCACCAGCGGAGAGACACAGCCTAACTATGGCTACACCTTC. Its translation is CATSGETQPNYGYTF.

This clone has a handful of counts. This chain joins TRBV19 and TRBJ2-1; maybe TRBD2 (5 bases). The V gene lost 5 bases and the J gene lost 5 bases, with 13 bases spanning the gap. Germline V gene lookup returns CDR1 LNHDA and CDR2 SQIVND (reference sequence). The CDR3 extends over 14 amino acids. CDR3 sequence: CASSGEKLHNEQFF. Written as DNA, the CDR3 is TGTGCCAGTAGTGGGGAGAAACTTCACAATGAGCAGTTCTTC.

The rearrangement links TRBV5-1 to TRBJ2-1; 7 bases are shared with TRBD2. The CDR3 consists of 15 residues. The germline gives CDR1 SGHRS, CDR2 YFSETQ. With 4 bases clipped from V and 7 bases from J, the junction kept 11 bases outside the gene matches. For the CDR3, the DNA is TGCGCCAGCAGCGGGAGGGAAGTACTCGAGAATGAGCAGTTCTTC. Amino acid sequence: CASSGREVLENEQFF.